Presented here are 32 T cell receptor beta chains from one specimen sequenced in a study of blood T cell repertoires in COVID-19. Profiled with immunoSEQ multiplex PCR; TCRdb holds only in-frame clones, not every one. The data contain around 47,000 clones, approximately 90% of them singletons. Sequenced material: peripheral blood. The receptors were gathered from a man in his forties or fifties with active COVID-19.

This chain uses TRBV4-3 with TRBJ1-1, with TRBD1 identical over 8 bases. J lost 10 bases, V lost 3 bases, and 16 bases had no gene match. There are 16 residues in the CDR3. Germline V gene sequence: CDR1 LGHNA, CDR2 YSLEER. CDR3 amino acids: CASSQAPGTGPQGAFF. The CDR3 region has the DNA TGCGCCAGCAGCCAGGCCCCGGGGACAGGCCCCCAGGGAGCTTTCTTT.

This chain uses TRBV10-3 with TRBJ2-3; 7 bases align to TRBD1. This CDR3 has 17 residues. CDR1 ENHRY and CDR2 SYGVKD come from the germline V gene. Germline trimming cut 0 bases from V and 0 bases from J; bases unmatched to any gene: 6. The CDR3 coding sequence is TGTGCCATCAGTGAGTCCAGACAGGGAACTAGCACAGATACGCAGTATTTT. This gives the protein CAISESRQGTSTDTQYF.

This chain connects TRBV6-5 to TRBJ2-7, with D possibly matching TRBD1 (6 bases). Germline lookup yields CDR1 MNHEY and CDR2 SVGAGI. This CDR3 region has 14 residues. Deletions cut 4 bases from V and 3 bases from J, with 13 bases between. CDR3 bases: TGTGCCAGCAGTTCCTTGGGGGCAGGCTACGAGCAGTACTTC. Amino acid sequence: CASSSLGAGYEQYF.

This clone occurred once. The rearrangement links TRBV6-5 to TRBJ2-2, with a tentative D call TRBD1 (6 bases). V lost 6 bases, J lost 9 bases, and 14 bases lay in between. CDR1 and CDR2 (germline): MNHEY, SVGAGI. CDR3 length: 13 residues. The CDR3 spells CASRPTGIRELFF. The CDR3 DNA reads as TGTGCCAGCAGGCCAACAGGGATTCGGGAGCTGTTTTTT.

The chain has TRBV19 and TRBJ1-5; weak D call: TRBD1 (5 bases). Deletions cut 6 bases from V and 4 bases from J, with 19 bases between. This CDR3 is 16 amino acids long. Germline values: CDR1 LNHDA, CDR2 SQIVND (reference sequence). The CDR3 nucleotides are TGTGCCAGTAGCCCCGATGGGGCCTTTGAAAATCAGCCCCAGCATTTT. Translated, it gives CASSPDGAFENQPQHF.

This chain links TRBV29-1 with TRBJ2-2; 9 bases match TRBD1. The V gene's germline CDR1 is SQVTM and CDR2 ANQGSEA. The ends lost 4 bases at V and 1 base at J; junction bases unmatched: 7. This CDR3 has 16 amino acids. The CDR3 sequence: CSVAETGGRNTGELFF. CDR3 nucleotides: TGCAGCGTTGCCGAGACAGGGGGAAGGAACACCGGGGAGCTGTTTTTT.

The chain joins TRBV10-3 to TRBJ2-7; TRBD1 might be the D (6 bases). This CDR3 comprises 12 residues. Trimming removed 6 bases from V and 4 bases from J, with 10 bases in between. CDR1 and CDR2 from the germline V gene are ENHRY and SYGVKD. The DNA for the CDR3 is TGTGCCATCAGGGACAGCTTTTACGAGCAGTACTTC. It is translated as CAIRDSFYEQYF.

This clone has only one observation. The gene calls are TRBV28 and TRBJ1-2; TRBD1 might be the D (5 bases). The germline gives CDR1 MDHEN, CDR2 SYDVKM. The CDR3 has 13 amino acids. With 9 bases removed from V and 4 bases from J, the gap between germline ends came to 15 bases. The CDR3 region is CASAGGGGYGYTF. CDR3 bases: TGTGCCAGTGCCGGCGGGGGAGGCTATGGCTACACCTTC.

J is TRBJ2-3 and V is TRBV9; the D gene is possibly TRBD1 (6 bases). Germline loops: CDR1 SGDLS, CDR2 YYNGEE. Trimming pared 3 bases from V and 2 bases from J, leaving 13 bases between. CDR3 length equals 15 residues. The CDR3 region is CASSAQGMLTDTQYF. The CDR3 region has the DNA TGTGCCAGCAGCGCACAGGGAATGCTCACAGATACGCAGTATTTT.

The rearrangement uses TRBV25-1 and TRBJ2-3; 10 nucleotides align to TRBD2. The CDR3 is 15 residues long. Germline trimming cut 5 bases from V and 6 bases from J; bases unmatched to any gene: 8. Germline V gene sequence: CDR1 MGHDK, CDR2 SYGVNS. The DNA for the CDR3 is TGTGCCAGCAGTCCTTCACTAGCGGGGATGGATACGCAGTATTTT. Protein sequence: CASSPSLAGMDTQYF.

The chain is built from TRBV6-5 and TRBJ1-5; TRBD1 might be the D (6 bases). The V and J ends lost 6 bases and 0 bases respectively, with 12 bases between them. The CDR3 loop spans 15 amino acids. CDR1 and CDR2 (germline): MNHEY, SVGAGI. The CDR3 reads CASSRRQDSNQPQHF. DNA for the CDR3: TGTGCCAGCAGCCGAAGACAGGATAGCAATCAGCCCCAGCATTTT.

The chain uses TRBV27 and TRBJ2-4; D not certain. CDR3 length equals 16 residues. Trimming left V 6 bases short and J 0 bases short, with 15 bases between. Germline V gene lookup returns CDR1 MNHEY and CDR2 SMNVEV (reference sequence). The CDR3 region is CASSYERREAKNIQYF. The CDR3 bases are TGTGCCAGCAGCTATGAGCGAAGAGAAGCCAAAAACATTCAGTACTTC.

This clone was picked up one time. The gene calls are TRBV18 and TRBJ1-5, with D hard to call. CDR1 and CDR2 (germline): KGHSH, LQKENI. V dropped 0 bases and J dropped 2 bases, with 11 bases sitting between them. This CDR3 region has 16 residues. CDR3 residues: CASSPPGPSGNQPQHF. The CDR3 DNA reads TGTGCCAGCTCACCACCGGGCCCTTCGGGCAATCAGCCCCAGCATTTT.

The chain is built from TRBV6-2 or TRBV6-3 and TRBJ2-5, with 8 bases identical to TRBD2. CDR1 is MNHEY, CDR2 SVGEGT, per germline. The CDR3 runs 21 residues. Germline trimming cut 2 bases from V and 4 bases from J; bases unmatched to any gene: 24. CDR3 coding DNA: TGTGCCAGCAGTTACCGACGGGAGGGCTGGGTCCGCTCCATACAAGGAGAGACCCAGTACTTC. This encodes CASSYRREGWVRSIQGETQYF.

CDR3: CASSVDGRSTAGNGYTF. DNA of the CDR3: TGTGCCAGCAGCGTAGATGGGAGGAGTACCGCTGGTAATGGCTACACCTTC. This chain uses TRBV9 with TRBJ1-2; D is ambiguous. The CDR3 contains 17 residues. Trimming cost V 0 bases and J 6 bases, with 21 bases left between them. The germline V gene has CDR1 SGDLS and CDR2 YYNGEE.

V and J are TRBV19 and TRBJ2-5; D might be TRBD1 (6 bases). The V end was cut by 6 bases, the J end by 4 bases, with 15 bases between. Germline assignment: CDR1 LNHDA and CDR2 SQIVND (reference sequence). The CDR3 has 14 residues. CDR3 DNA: TGTGCCAGTAGGGTACAGGGTTCGGGAGAGACCCAGTACTTC. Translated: CASRVQGSGETQYF.

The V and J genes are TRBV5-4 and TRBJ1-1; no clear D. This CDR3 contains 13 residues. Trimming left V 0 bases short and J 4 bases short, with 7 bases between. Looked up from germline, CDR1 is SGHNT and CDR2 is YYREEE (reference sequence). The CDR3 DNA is TGTGCCAGCAGCTTGGGACTGGGCACTGAAGCTTTCTTT. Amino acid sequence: CASSLGLGTEAFF.

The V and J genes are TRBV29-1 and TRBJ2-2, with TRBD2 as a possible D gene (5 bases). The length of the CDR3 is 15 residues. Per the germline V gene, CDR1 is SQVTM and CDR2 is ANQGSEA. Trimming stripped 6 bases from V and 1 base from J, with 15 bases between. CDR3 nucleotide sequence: TGCAGCGTCCCGGTTTTGGAGGTGAACACCGGGGAGCTGTTTTTT. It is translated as CSVPVLEVNTGELFF.

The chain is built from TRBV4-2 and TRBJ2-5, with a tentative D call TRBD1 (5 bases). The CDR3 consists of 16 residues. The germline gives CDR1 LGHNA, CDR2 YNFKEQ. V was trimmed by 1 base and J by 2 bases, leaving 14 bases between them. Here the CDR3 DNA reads TGTGCCAGCAGCCAAGCTAAGGGGATAACTCAAGAGACCCAGTACTTC. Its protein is CASSQAKGITQETQYF.

The CDR3 sequence: CASSLGVGGNEQFF. CDR3 bases: TGTGCCAGCAGCTTAGGGGTTGGGGGGAATGAGCAGTTCTTC. V usage is TRBV11-2 and J usage is TRBJ2-1; perhaps TRBD2 as D (6 bases). CDR1 is SGHAT and CDR2 is FQNNGV in the germline V gene. Trimming stripped 1 base from V and 7 bases from J, with 11 bases between. The CDR3 is made up of 14 amino acids.

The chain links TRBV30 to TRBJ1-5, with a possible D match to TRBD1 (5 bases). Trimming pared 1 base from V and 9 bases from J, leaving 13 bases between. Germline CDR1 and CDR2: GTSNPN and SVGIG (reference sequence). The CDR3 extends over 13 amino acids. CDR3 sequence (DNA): TGTGCCTGGAGTGGGGGCGACTCAAGGCCCCAGCATTTT. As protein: CAWSGGDSRPQHF.

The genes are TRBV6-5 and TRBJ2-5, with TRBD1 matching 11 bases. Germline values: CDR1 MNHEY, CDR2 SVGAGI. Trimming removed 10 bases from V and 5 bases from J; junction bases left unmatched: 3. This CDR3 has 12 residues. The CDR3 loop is CATGQGVETQYF. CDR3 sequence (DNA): TGTGCCACGGGACAGGGGGTGGAGACCCAGTACTTC.

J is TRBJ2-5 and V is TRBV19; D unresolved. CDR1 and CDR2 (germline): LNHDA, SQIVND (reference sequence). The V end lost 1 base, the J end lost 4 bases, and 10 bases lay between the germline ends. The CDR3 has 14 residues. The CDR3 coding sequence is TGTGCCAGTAGTATAGGAGGCAGTGGAGAGACCCAGTACTTC. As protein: CASSIGGSGETQYF.

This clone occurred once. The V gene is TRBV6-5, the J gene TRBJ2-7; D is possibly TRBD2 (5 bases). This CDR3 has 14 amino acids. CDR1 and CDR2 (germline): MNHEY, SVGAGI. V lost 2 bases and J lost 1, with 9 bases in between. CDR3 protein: CASSYTGFSYEQYF. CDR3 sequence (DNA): TGTGCCAGCAGTTACACGGGATTTTCCTACGAGCAGTACTTC.

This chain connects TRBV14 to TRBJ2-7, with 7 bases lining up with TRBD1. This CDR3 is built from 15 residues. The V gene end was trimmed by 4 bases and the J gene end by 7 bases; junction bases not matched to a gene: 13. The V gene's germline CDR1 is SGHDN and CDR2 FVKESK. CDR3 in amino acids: CASSRLTGKRGEQYF. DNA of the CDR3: TGTGCCAGCAGCCGTCTGACAGGGAAAAGGGGTGAGCAGTACTTC. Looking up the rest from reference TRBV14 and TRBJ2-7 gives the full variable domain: EAGVTQFPSHSVIEKGQTVTLRCDPISGHDNLYWYRRVMGKEIKFLLHFVKESKQDESGMPNNRFLAERTGGTYSTLKVQPAELEDSGVYFCASSRLTGKRGEQYFGPGTRLTVT.

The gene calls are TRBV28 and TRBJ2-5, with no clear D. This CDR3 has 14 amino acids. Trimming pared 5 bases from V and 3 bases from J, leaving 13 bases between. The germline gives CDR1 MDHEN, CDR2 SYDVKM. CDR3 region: CASSPLGIEETQYF. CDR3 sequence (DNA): TGTGCCAGCAGTCCCCTTGGCATCGAAGAGACCCAGTACTTC.

The CDR3 region has the DNA TGCAGCGTTGAAGAGACAGATACCTACGAGCAGTACTTC. Encoded protein: CSVEETDTYEQYF. The chain combines TRBV29-1 with TRBJ2-7, with a tentative D call TRBD1 (5 bases). This CDR3 spans 13 amino acids. V was trimmed by 0 bases and J by 2 bases, leaving 8 bases between them. Germline V CDR1 and CDR2: SQVTM, ANQGSEA.

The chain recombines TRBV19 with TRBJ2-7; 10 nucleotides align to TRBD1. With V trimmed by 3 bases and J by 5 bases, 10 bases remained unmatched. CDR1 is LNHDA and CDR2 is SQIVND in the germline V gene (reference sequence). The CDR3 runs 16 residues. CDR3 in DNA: TGTGCCAGTAGTATTGGGCCGGGACAGGGGACCGACGAGCAGTACTTC. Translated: CASSIGPGQGTDEQYF.

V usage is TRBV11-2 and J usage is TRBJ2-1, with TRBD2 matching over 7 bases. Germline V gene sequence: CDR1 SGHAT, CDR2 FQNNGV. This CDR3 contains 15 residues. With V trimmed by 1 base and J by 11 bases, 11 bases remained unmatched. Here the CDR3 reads CASSLVLQGGRKQFF. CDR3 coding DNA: TGTGCCAGCAGCTTAGTACTTCAGGGCGGGAGAAAGCAGTTCTTC.

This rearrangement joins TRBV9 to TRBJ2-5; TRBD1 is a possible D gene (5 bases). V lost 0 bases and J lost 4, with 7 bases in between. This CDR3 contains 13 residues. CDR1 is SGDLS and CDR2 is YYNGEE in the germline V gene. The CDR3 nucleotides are TGTGCCAGCAGCGTAGGTCAGGGAGAGACCCAGTACTTC. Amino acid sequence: CASSVGQGETQYF.

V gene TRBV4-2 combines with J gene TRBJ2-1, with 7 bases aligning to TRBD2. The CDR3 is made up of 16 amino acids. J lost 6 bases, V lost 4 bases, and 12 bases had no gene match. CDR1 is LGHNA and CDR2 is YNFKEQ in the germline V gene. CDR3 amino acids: CASSPNHGSGLNEQFF. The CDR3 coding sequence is TGTGCCAGCAGCCCAAATCATGGTAGCGGGCTCAATGAGCAGTTCTTC.

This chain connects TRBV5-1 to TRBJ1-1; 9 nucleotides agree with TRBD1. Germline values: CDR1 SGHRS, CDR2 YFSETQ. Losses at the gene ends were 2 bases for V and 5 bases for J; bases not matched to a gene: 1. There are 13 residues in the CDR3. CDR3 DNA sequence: TGCGCCAGCAGCTTACAGGGGGCGACTGAAGCTTTCTTT. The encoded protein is CASSLQGATEAFF.